This passage covers 15 T cell receptor beta chains from one sample sequenced in a study of blood T cells in healthy people across ages. With a J-beta primer mix and a sample-barcoded 5' primer, a second PCR ran 7 to 11 cycles. TCRdb independently ran MiXCR on the 5' RACE reads; one entry per CDR3 protein. The sample holds roughly 800,000 distinct CDR3 sequences, more than 45% seen once. Material: blood. The receptors shown here come from a man under 40 in good health.

The rearrangement uses TRBV27 and TRBJ1-4, with 12 bases fitting TRBD1. V dropped 4 bases and J dropped 0; count of bases not matched to a gene: 6. Looked up from germline, CDR1 is MNHEY and CDR2 is SMNVEV (reference sequence). This CDR3 is 18 amino acids long. The CDR3: CASSSGTGGQATNEKLFF. CDR3 coding DNA: TGTGCCAGCAGTTCCGGGACAGGGGGCCAAGCAACTAATGAAAAACTGTTTTTT.

The gene calls are TRBV24-1 and TRBJ2-5, with 9 bases aligning to TRBD2. Per the germline V gene, CDR1 is KGHDR and CDR2 is SFDVKD. V dropped 0 bases and J dropped 5; count of bases not matched to a gene: 6. This CDR3 region has 16 residues. CDR3 sequence reads: CATSDLTTAGGETQYF. The DNA for the CDR3 is TGTGCCACCAGTGATTTGACCACAGCGGGAGGTGAGACCCAGTACTTC.

CDR3 region: CSAFGREGHDEQFF. As DNA, the CDR3 is TGCAGCGCCTTCGGACGGGAGGGCCACGATGAGCAGTTCTTC. The chain combines TRBV29-1 with TRBJ2-1; 8 bases map to TRBD2. CDR1 is SQVTM and CDR2 is ANQGSEA in the germline V gene. CDR3 length equals 14 residues. V trimming: 7 bases; J trimming: 8 bases; junction bases outside the gene matches: 13.

The CDR3 region has the DNA TGTGCCAGCAGCCAAGAGCTAGGCGGGGATACGCAGTATTTT. This translates into CASSQELGGDTQYF. The rearrangement links TRBV14 to TRBJ2-3; D may be TRBD2 (5 bases). Germline V gives CDR1 SGHDN, CDR2 FVKESK. The CDR3 consists of 14 residues. V was pared by 0 bases and J by 6 bases, with 10 bases between.

This clonotype was found a few times. The chain employs TRBV5-1 and TRBJ2-7; D assignment may be TRBD1 or TRBD2 (5 bases each). This CDR3 spans 16 amino acids. CDR1 and CDR2 from the germline V gene are SGHRS and YFSETQ. Deletions cut 4 bases from V and 4 bases from J, with 21 bases between. Here the CDR3 reads CASSVGPVDRGYEQYF. The CDR3 nucleotides are TGCGCCAGCAGCGTGGGACCGGTGGATAGAGGGTACGAGCAGTACTTC.

This sequence joins TRBV2 and TRBJ1-2, with 7 bases fitting TRBD1. The J segment lost 0 bases and the V segment lost 2 bases, leaving 3 bases of the junction unmatched. Germline-derived CDR1 and CDR2 are SNHLY and FYNNEI. The CDR3 length is 15 residues. The CDR3 spells CASSESQGANYGYTF. The DNA for the CDR3 is TGTGCCAGCAGTGAATCTCAGGGGGCTAACTATGGCTACACCTTC.

This clonotype was seen only once. This rearrangement joins TRBV6-2 or TRBV6-3 to TRBJ1-1; unclear D gene. The CDR3 runs 15 residues. Deletions cut 0 bases from V and 1 base from J, with 9 bases between. Germline loops: CDR1 MNHEY, CDR2 SVGEGT. As DNA, the CDR3 is TGTGCCAGCAGTTACTCGGCGGGGTCGAACACTGAAGCTTTCTTT. This translates into CASSYSAGSNTEAFF.

The chain employs TRBV9 and TRBJ2-1; 8 bases map to TRBD1. The V gene end was trimmed by 0 bases and the J gene end by 9 bases; junction bases not matched to a gene: 11. Germline CDR1 is SGDLS and CDR2 is YYNGEE. CDR3 length: 16 residues. In DNA form, the CDR3 reads TGTGCCAGCAGCGTAGGAGGACAGGGTGTTAGAGGTGAGCAGTTCTTC. Translated, it gives CASSVGGQGVRGEQFF.

The rearrangement links TRBV27 to TRBJ2-5, with TRBD2 matching over 8 bases. In germline, CDR1 is MNHEY, CDR2 SMNVEV (reference sequence). Losses at the gene ends were 1 base for V and 1 base for J; bases not matched to a gene: 8. The CDR3 extends over 17 amino acids. For the CDR3, the DNA is TGTGCCAGCAGTTTATTTTCGGGAGGGGGGAGCCAAGAGACCCAGTACTTC. Its translation is CASSLFSGGGSQETQYF.

The rearrangement links TRBV4-2 to TRBJ2-7; TRBD2 agrees at 10 bases. The CDR3 spans 16 residues. Germline V gene sequence: CDR1 LGHNA, CDR2 YNFKEQ. V shed 0 bases and J 7 bases; nucleotides not matched to a gene: 9. Here the CDR3 reads CASSQDLAGGLGEQYF. The CDR3 bases are TGTGCCAGCAGCCAAGATTTAGCGGGAGGTTTGGGTGAGCAGTACTTC.

V is TRBV7-2 and J is TRBJ2-4, with D perhaps matching TRBD2 (6 bases). CDR3 length: 14 residues. In germline, CDR1 is SGHTA, CDR2 FQGNSA. V lost 1 base and J lost 13, with 17 bases in between. The CDR3 protein is CASSLGAGPPEQYF. The CDR3 DNA sequence: TGTGCCAGCAGCTTAGGCGCGGGACCCCCTGAGCAGTACTTC. Using reference TRBV7-2 and TRBJ2-4 for the parts outside the CDR3, the full variable domain is GAGVSQSPSNKVTEKGKDVELRCDPISGHTALYWYRQSLGQGLEFLIYFQGNSAPDKSGLPSDRFSAERTGGSVSTLTIQRTQQEDSAVYLCASSLGAGPPEQYFGAGTRLSVL.

This clonotype was seen a few times. The chain links TRBV5-1 to TRBJ2-3; 7 nucleotides line up with TRBD1. CDR1 and CDR2 from the germline V gene are SGHRS and YFSETQ. This CDR3 is 15 amino acids long. V lost 0 bases and J lost 4; bases outside the gene matches: 5. CDR3 sequence: CASSLGVGGPDTQYF. The CDR3, as DNA: TGCGCCAGCAGCTTGGGCGTAGGGGGCCCAGATACGCAGTATTTT.

This chain connects TRBV28 to TRBJ2-7, with D possibly TRBD2 on 8 matching bases. The CDR3 covers 17 residues. With 5 bases removed from V and 3 bases from J, the gap between germline ends came to 23 bases. Germline CDR1 and CDR2: MDHEN and SYDVKM. CDR3 sequence reads: CASSTGEVAGGGYEQYF. The CDR3 DNA reads as TGTGCCAGCAGTACAGGGGAGGTCGCGGGAGGCGGCTACGAGCAGTACTTC.

The chain joins TRBV29-1 to TRBJ2-1; D not certain. V lost 6 bases, J lost 0 bases, and 12 bases lay in between. This CDR3 spans 14 amino acids. From germline, CDR1 is SQVTM and CDR2 ANQGSEA. CDR3 protein: CSVTDTSSYNEQFF. CDR3 nucleotides: TGCAGCGTCACGGATACCAGCTCCTACAATGAGCAGTTCTTC.

The V and J genes are TRBV28 and TRBJ2-3; 9 positions agree with TRBD2. Per the germline V gene, CDR1 is MDHEN and CDR2 is SYDVKM. V trimming: 6 bases; J trimming: 0 bases; junction bases outside the gene matches: 16. CDR3 size: 19 residues. Written as DNA, the CDR3 is TGTGCCAGCAGCTATAGCGGGAGTGGTTTCGTCGCTAGCACAGATACGCAGTATTTT. Translated, it gives CASSYSGSGFVASTDTQYF.